Below, one T cell receptor beta chain is given with its context. Its specific antigen is unknown. Within one base of it there is no much larger clone, and no base qualities were kept. Reading the germline V gene gives CDR1 MGHRA and CDR2 YSYEKL. The CDR3 goes from the cysteine to the phenylalanine over 16 residues. The sequence is cut down to CDR3 DNA, 48 bases in frame from base 1. V and J lose 4 bases and 1 base, and a span of 14 bases separates them. This specimen belongs to a study of cytomegalovirus exposure and HLA in healthy donors (dated by TCRdb to the late 2010s). General notes on the study: In an earlier analysis of 587 of the donors, about 270 Gb of sequence data and 100 million or so unique TCR beta sequences from roughly 200 million T cells were reported. A later analysis re-analyzed previously published TCR beta repertoires from roughly 690 donors and added high-resolution HLA genotyping to study TCR occurrence patterns. Among about 410 genotyped donors of the cohort, an average of roughly 230,000 unique TCR beta nucleotide sequences was sequenced per donor, of which about 19% were non-productive. The study was designed to test whether signatures of past pathogen exposure could be identified by cataloging public T cell receptors. An earlier analysis of 587 of the donors applied high-throughput TCR beta sequencing to assess whether each TCR beta V gene segment acted as functional or pseudogenic. Rather than drawing on any new phenotypic data, the later analysis identified candidate immune exposures from TCR beta sequences and the way those sequences occurred across donors. A later genetic analysis used genome-wide SNP genotypes for about 60% of the roughly 700 donors, treating that subset as a discovery cohort. Every repertoire in the discovery cohort had been generated on one and the same sequencing platform. Besides the first cohort of around 700 subjects, a separate validation cohort made up of 90 to 150 different subjects was used. To predict cytomegalovirus infection status, the study combined high-throughput TCR immunosequencing, statistical association of individual TCRs with disease status, and machine learning. The genetic ancestry cluster associated with self-reported Caucasian donors included 81% of the roughly 360 genotyped donors. Typing coverage varied by locus: roughly 620-630 donors for A, B, C, DRB1 and DQB1; 500 to 550 for DQA1; about 600 for DPA1; 450 to 480 for DPB1. The study used immunosequencing to profile the T cell repertoires of some 600 subjects and linked those repertoires to cytomegalovirus serostatus. An early release covering roughly 640 HLA-typed donors comprised 300 to 350 gigabases of sequencing data and around 80 million unique TCR sequences. Donor age, sex, ethnicity and CMV serostatus were collected together with the repertoire data. A few DR-DQ haplotypes were handled as single units for association and clustering because linkage in the cohort was strong. Class I and class II HLA loci were covered by the typing at four-digit resolution. What the authors observed across the whole study: Broadly in line with IMGT annotations, most TCR beta V segments showed up in productive rearrangements about 87% or about 30% of the time in an earlier analysis of around 600 of the donors. In vitro tests confirmed that three of the cytomegalovirus-associated TCR beta chains recognize cytomegalovirus antigens. In a later analysis, HLA-associated TCR beta chains were found to be more clonally expanded and to have lower generation probabilities than equally common non-associated chains. A further reported finding was that TCR beta sequences accurately predicted the HLA-A and HLA-B alleles for most subjects in the first cohort. According to a later analysis, most CMV-associated TCR beta chains appeared to be HLA-restricted, and the HLA associations seemed to be driven largely by CMV exposure. In a later genetic analysis, a missense DCLRE1C variant was associated with V-gene and J-gene trimming of TCR beta chains, and the association was replicated in an independent cohort. Correlated functional status among segregating V segments might reflect linkage disequilibrium, but an unknown experimental factor could not be ruled out. Roughly uniform sequencing depth across donors was assumed in presence/absence analyses, although this assumption may not hold. Some IMGT-functional V segments, including TRBV6-2 and TRBV6-3, could not be told apart with the 87-base-pair reads, so those segments were excluded. A cluster of highly shared sequence variants was judged likely to represent a technical artifact of the sequencing pipeline. Most TCR sequences were observed very rarely across donors, whereas some public TCRs were present in many individuals. Compared with the approximately 710-donor mean, donors in an Asian-associated ancestry cluster had fewer N-insertions in productive TCRs, according to a later genetic analysis. Because HLA typing was unavailable for some donors at each locus, only the typed subset was used in association tests. The authors suggested that the approach could potentially be extended to other disease states and immunological phenotypes. At a false discovery rate of 0.05, a later analysis linked roughly 17,000 TCR beta sequences to specific HLA alleles. Cytomegalovirus status was reported to be diagnosed by the classifier with high specificity and sensitivity in both the original and validation cohorts. According to a later analysis, parvovirus B19, influenza, CMV and Epstein-Barr virus appeared linked to several top co-occurrence clusters. Because counts were too low, around 17 rarely observed V segments, including chromosome 9 orphons, were left out of the earlier analysis of roughly 600 of the donors. This cohort had only TCR beta chains sequenced, and the lack of alpha or paired-chain data limited which features could be detected. For the cohort, immune exposure information was limited to CMV serostatus. A later analysis found that TCR association rates varied across HLA loci, with DRB1 alleles showing the most associated TCRs and HLA-C alleles the fewest. In the study, some 160 TCR beta chains were listed as associated with cytomegalovirus. Assigning TCR associations to individual alleles was difficult when HLA alleles, especially DR and DQ, strongly co-occurred.

The library was built by means of the immunoSEQ multiplex PCR assay. For the multiplex PCR, a mixture combining 60 forward primers for TCR Vbeta segments and 13 reverse primers for TCR Jbeta segments was used. The CDR3 region of rearranged TCR beta genes was amplified from genomic DNA by a multiplex PCR assay. On the Illumina HiSeq System, the amplified TCR beta libraries were sequenced as 87-base-pair reads. Per the source publication's procedure: A later analysis tallied roughly 78 million unique TCR beta chains across the 610 or so repertoires, and approximately 12 million of those chains were shared by two or more donors. A nearest-neighbor algorithm error-corrected the raw reads and collapsed the reads into unique sequences, merging closely related sequences to remove PCR and sequencing errors. To assign V, D and J gene segments, CDR3 sequences were aligned to IMGT reference sequences. For a sequence to be retained, at least a six-nucleotide match to both a V gene segment and a J gene segment was required. A rearrangement counted as productive if the CDR3 had no stop codons and remained in frame with V and J, and every other rearrangement counted as non-productive. Following IMGT convention, CDR3 was defined as the stretch from the second conserved V-encoded cysteine up to the conserved J-encoded phenylalanine. In an earlier analysis of more than 550 of the donors, sequences lacking an unambiguous match to a single V gene segment were excluded. An earlier analysis of 500 to 700 of the donors classified V segments as functional when productive rearrangements were above 56.7% and as segregating when the standard deviation between donors was above 5%. A statistical classification framework was built to diagnose cytomegalovirus status from the catalog of TCR beta chain sequences. V and J gene assignment, in a later analysis, came from comparing TCR nucleotide sequences with IMGT/GENE-DB human TR gene sequences. Using the TCRdist pipeline, a later analysis assigned CDR3 sequences along with most-parsimonious VDJ recombination scenarios. A later analysis defined each TCR beta chain by its CDR3 amino acid sequence plus V-gene family, and excluded reads lacking a unique V-gene family. To address suspected cross-contamination and a sequencing artifact, a later analysis removed approximately 590 highly shared, low-generation-probability nucleotide sequences. A later analysis calculated a clonal expansion index for each public chain from normalized within-repertoire ranks of inferred template counts. Generation probabilities in a later analysis came from a VDJ recombination model fitted to out-of-frame rearrangements, and those results were checked against IGoR. In a later analysis, TCR-TCR, TCR-HLA and TCR-CMV co-occurrence was scored with hypergeometric tests, and a repertoire-size bias correction was applied to TCR pairs. To estimate false discovery rates, a later analysis permuted the HLA or CMV assignments 20 times. In a later analysis, co-occurring TCRs were grouped using DBSCAN, with TCRdist sequence similarity added in when clustering inside HLA-allele-positive subsets. Repertoires with fewer than 30,000 or more than 120,000 public chains, plus five repertoires with anomalous nucleotide sharing, were excluded from co-occurrence clustering. Here the immuneACCESS table is served through TCRdb, limited to in-frame sequences with V and J called. Missing clones are a known gap in these copies; in checked studies unresolved V genes cover under half, and the rest lacks a known reason. V, J and clone size were drawn from that table, and D and trimming were deduced from the DNA. The sample yields about 140,000 clones; 75% to 90% were counted once. Of the sample, roughly 1.2% is held by the ten largest clones.

The cohort comprised some 730 healthy bone marrow donors. All cohort members were sampled while nominally healthy, although unrecorded immune exposures were likely present. The donor tested CMV seronegative, placing the donor among the roughly 350 seronegative members of the cohort. Every donor gave a peripheral blood sample, and the peripheral blood mononuclear cells from that sample were used for TCR beta sequencing. The Qiagen DNeasy Blood Extraction Kit was used to extract genomic DNA from the blood cell samples. This chain joins TRBV4-1 to TRBJ2-1, with TRBD2 as a weak D call on 5 bases. The sequence was obtained from a female donor in good health and CMV-seronegative. The sequencing sample was made of PBMCs. The nucleotides are TGCGCCAGCAGCCCGGTGACTGGACTTTCCTACAATGAGCAGTTCTTC. Its translation is CASSPVTGLSYNEQFF.